A few counts support the clone carrying this T cell receptor beta chain. The sample comes from a study of beta chain features in type 1 diabetes. The CDR3 spans 15 residues. Germline loops: CDR1 MNHEY, CDR2 SMNVEV (reference sequence). The V end was cut by 0 bases, the J end by 5 bases, with 10 bases between. Sequencing targeted expressed TCRB transcripts, as all isolated RNA had been reverse transcribed. Measured with immunoSEQ multiplex PCR; TCRdb has only the in-frame clones, and not every one. The sample records almost 350,000 clones, 7.5% to 9% being singletons. The rearrangement uses TRBV27 and TRBJ2-2, with a weak D call TRBD2 (5 bases). Sequencing was performed on central memory CD4+ T cells from blood. The clonotype originates from a woman younger than 35 in good health. Here the CDR3 reads CASSLSWEITGELFF. In nucleotides, the CDR3 is TGTGCCAGCAGTTTATCTTGGGAGATAACCGGGGAGCTGTTTTTT.